Given below is one T cell receptor (beta chain) in context. The same CDR3 also results from other DNA sequences found in this sample. The sample belongs to a study of blood T cell repertoires in COVID-19. Clones were sequenced by immunoSEQ multiplex PCR, and TCRdb holds only the in-frame ones, with some missing. The sample lists about 270,000 clones, around 87% occurring once. Unmatched junction bases numbered 3, after V lost 2 bases and J lost 5 bases. The CDR3 is made up of 14 amino acids. Germline CDR1 is MNHEY and CDR2 is SVGAGI. The rearrangement joins TRBV6-5 to TRBJ1-5, with 7 nucleotides matching TRBD1. The clonotype comes from a woman aged 18-29 years who had recovered from COVID-19. The sequencing input was PBMCs or T cells enriched from blood (not recorded which). The CDR3 loop reads CASSYRTGDQPQHF. The CDR3, as DNA: TGTGCCAGCAGTTACCGCACAGGGGATCAGCCCCAGCATTTT.